The sequence of this T cell receptor (beta chain) was determined in a study of response to subunit inactivated influenza vaccine. TCRdb analysed the RT-PCR reads with MiXCR anew, one entry per CDR3 protein. In the table there are roughly 760,000 distinct CDR3 sequences, approximately 21% of which are singletons. This clonotype was counted only a few times. Germline CDR1 is SGHDT and CDR2 is YYEEEE. V lost 4 bases to trimming and J lost 3 bases, with 19 bases between them. This CDR3 region has 17 residues. V is TRBV5-6 and J is TRBJ2-2, with D possibly being TRBD1 (6 bases). The receptor was derived from a man aged 45-60 years who received an inactivated influenza vaccine. Source: PBMCs from blood, taken more than 4 days after vaccination. CDR3 sequence: CASSPHPVGADTGELFF. The CDR3 DNA reads TGTGCCAGCAGCCCCCACCCAGTGGGGGCGGACACCGGGGAGCTGTTTTTT.